This T cell receptor beta chain originates from a study of blood T cell repertoires in COVID-19. Study information: Whether acute or convalescent, the COVID-19 samples came from the United States, Italy and Spain. Sample material is recorded as cDNA or gDNA derived from T cells, B-cell-depleted T cells, or PBMCs.

Germline V gene lookup returns CDR1 SQVTM and CDR2 ANQGSEA. Trimming stripped 4 bases from V and 5 bases from J, with 14 bases between. The CDR3 is 13 residues long. Those enrolled in Seattle joined during active infection and were followed longitudinally afterward. As handled by the study authors: Estimation of nucleated cell counts relied on the amplification of reference gene primers. Here immunoSEQ multiplex PCR was the method, and the copy in TCRdb shows in-frame clones only, minus some. V, J and clone size reflect that table, while D and trimming were determined from the DNA. The sample has under 300,000 clones, about nine tenths seen once.

The V call is TRBV29-1, the J call TRBJ1-1; D is possibly TRBD1 (6 bases). Sequenced: peripheral blood. This sequence originates from a man between 25 and 39 years old with COVID-19, enrolled during active disease. The CDR3 DNA follows: TGCAGCGTTGCACAGGGCGGAAGGACTGAAGCTTTCTTT. Its protein is CSVAQGGRTEAFF.